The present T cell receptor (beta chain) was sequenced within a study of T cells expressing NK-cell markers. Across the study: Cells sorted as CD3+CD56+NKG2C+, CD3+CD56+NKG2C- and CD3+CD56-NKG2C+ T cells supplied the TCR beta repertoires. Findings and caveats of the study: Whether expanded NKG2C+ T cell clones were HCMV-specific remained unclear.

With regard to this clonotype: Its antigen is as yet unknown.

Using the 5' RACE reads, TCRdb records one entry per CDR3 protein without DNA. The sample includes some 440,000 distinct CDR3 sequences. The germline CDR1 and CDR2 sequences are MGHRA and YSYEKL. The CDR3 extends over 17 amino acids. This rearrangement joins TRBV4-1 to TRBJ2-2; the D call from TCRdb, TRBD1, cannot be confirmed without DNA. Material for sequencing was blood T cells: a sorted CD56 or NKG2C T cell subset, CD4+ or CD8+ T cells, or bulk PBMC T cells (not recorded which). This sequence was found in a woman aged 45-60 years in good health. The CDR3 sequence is CASSPPAPGYLAGELFF.